This TCR beta chain came from a study of control samples from healthy donors and cancer patients. Deletions cut 2 bases from V and 0 bases from J, with 8 bases between. The CDR3 runs 15 residues. Per the germline V gene, CDR1 is SNHLY and CDR2 is FYNNEI. Measured with immunoSEQ multiplex PCR; TCRdb has only the in-frame clones, and not every one. Among some 70,000 clones listed, 83% were seen once. The chain joins TRBV2 to TRBJ1-5; D call uncertain. The sequence came from a man aged 55 to 69 in good health. Sequencing was carried out using blood. The CDR3: CASSEIRYSNQPQHF. The CDR3 DNA follows: TGTGCCAGCAGTGAAATCCGATATAGCAATCAGCCCCAGCATTTT.